Below, 14 T cell receptor beta chains from the same sample are listed, as sequenced in a study of cytomegalovirus exposure and HLA in healthy donors. PCR primers comprised 60 Vbeta and 13 Jbeta primers. Method: immunoSEQ multiplex PCR; TCRdb's copy keeps in-frame clones and lacks some. This table holds some 160,000 clones, about 85% found once. Source material: PBMCs. The receptor set was obtained from a man aged 25 to 40 in good health and CMV-seropositive.

This chain connects TRBV13 to TRBJ2-7; TRBD2 is a possible D gene (6 bases). The CDR3 is made up of 14 amino acids. Germline assignment: CDR1 PRHDT and CDR2 FYEKMQ (reference sequence). The V and J ends lost 5 bases and 2 bases respectively, with 13 bases between them. CDR3 sequence (DNA): TGTGCCAGCAGCGCCCGACTAGTCACCTACGAGCAGTACTTC. Its translation: CASSARLVTYEQYF.

This clone came up a few times. This chain joins TRBV11-2 and TRBJ1-3; no firm D call. This CDR3 contains 14 residues. V gave up 5 bases and J gave up 4 bases, with 12 bases separating them. The germline gives CDR1 SGHAT, CDR2 FQNNGV. The CDR3 here is CASSASVVGNTIYF. CDR3 DNA sequence: TGTGCCAGCAGCGCCTCGGTAGTCGGAAACACCATATATTTT.

CDR3 in amino acids: CASMESQGRYEQYF. CDR3 DNA sequence: TGTGCCAGTATGGAATCGCAGGGCCGGTACGAGCAGTACTTC. This sequence joins TRBV19 and TRBJ2-7, with D tentatively TRBD1 (5 bases). V lost 7 bases and J lost 4, with 17 bases in between. CDR1 and CDR2 (germline): LNHDA, SQIVND (reference sequence). This CDR3 contains 14 residues.

The V gene is TRBV6-6, the J gene TRBJ1-1; the D gene is possibly TRBD1 (5 bases). The V end lost 2 bases, the J end lost 0 bases, and 10 bases lay between the germline ends. In germline, CDR1 is MNHNY, CDR2 SVGAGI (reference sequence). The CDR3 covers 15 residues. The CDR3 region is CASSYPGGVNTEAFF. In DNA, the CDR3 is TGTGCCAGCAGTTACCCGGGGGGGGTGAACACTGAAGCTTTCTTT.

This chain links TRBV2 with TRBJ1-2, with unresolved D. CDR1 and CDR2 (germline): SNHLY, FYNNEI. Trimming took 6 bases from V and 2 from J, leaving 4 bases between them. The CDR3 spans 11 residues. DNA of the CDR3: TGTGCCAGCAGCCAAAACTATGGCTACACCTTC. Translation: CASSQNYGYTF.

The V gene is TRBV25-1, the J gene TRBJ2-5; possibly TRBD2 for D (6 bases). The DNA end lines up better with TRBJ2-7; the J call may be wrong. There are 14 residues in the CDR3. Germline V lookup: CDR1 MGHDK, CDR2 SYGVNS. This CDR3 reads CASTTGGITYEQYF. As DNA, the CDR3 is TGTGCCAGCACAACAGGAGGGATTACCTACGAGCAGTACTTC.

This clone has just one count. The CDR3 protein is CASSYDGTGGSPLHF. CDR3 nucleotides: TGTGCCAGCAGTTACGACGGGACCGGGGGATCACCCCTCCACTTT. V and J are TRBV6-5 and TRBJ1-6; the D gene is possibly TRBD1 (5 bases). The CDR3 length is 15 residues. Trimming pared 2 bases from V and 10 bases from J, leaving 15 bases between. Per germline, CDR1 MNHEY and CDR2 SVGAGI.

The chain is built from TRBV4-3 and TRBJ2-7, with 8 bases fitting TRBD1. The V gene end was trimmed by 4 bases and the J gene end by 3 bases; junction bases not matched to a gene: 5. This CDR3 is 14 amino acids long. Germline loops: CDR1 LGHNA, CDR2 YSLEER. CDR3: CASSPLTGGYEQYF. CDR3 DNA sequence: TGCGCCAGCAGCCCGCTAACAGGGGGCTACGAGCAGTACTTC.

V gene TRBV7-3 combines with J gene TRBJ1-1, with D uncertain. Trimming left V 3 bases short and J 3 bases short, with 8 bases between. The germline V gene has CDR1 SGHTA and CDR2 FQGTGA. The CDR3 has 13 residues. The CDR3 DNA follows: TGTGCCAGCAGCTTTAATACGGACACTGAAGCTTTCTTT. Its protein is CASSFNTDTEAFF.

The CDR3: CASSLIAYTDTQYF. The CDR3 coding sequence is TGTGCCAGCAGCTTGATCGCGTACACAGATACGCAGTATTTT. This chain uses TRBV5-6 with TRBJ2-3; D ambiguous. The CDR3 sequence is 14 residues long. Germline V lookup: CDR1 SGHDT, CDR2 YYEEEE. The V gene lost 1 base and the J gene lost 2 bases, with 8 bases spanning the gap.

The V call is TRBV14, the J call TRBJ2-4; a possible D gene is TRBD2 (6 bases). The V gene's germline CDR1 is SGHDN and CDR2 FVKESK. There are 16 residues in the CDR3. V lost 4 bases to trimming and J lost 0 bases, with 13 bases between them. The chain's CDR3 is CASSPLATEAKNIQYF. The CDR3 DNA sequence: TGTGCCAGCAGCCCCCTAGCGACAGAAGCCAAAAACATTCAGTACTTC.

The V and J genes are TRBV5-1 and TRBJ2-3; 7 bases fit TRBD1. J lost 3 bases, V lost 4 bases, and 8 bases had no gene match. Looked up from germline, CDR1 is SGHRS and CDR2 is YFSETQ. CDR3 length: 15 residues. CDR3: CASSPEQGRTDTQYF. The CDR3 coding sequence is TGCGCCAGCAGCCCGGAACAGGGGAGAACAGATACGCAGTATTTT.

The rearrangement joins TRBV11-3 to TRBJ1-2; TRBD1 matches 8 bases. V trimming: 5 bases; J trimming: 0 bases; junction bases outside the gene matches: 8. Germline values: CDR1 SGHNT, CDR2 YENEEA. This CDR3 has 16 amino acids. The CDR3 bases are TGTGCCAGCAGCAGGACAGGGCACGATTCTAACTATGGCTACACCTTC. It codes for CASSRTGHDSNYGYTF.

In regard to this clone: Distinct nucleotide sequences in the sample also encode this CDR3. The V gene is TRBV25-1, the J gene TRBJ2-1, with 8 positions matching TRBD2. CDR3 length: 15 residues. CDR1 and CDR2 from the germline V gene are MGHDK and SYGVNS. V lost 7 bases to trimming and J lost 7 bases; unmatched junction nucleotides: 12. This CDR3 is CASMEAGEWANEQFF. The CDR3 DNA reads TGTGCCAGCATGGAAGCGGGAGAGTGGGCAAATGAGCAGTTCTTC. Full variable domain (outside the CDR3, taken from reference TRBV25-1 and TRBJ2-1): EADIYQTPRYLVIGTGKKITLECSQTMGHDKMYWYQQDPGMELHLIHYSYGVNSTEKGDLSSESTVSRIRTEHFPLTLESARPSHTSQYLCASMEAGEWANEQFFGPGTRLTVL.